One sample yielded the 25 T cell receptor beta chains listed below, sequenced in a study of PD-L1 blockade in urothelial cancer. Time point specified: pretreatment peripheral blood. Measured with immunoSEQ multiplex PCR; TCRdb has only the in-frame clones, and not every one. The repertoire consists of around 100,000 clones, with around 87% occurring once and the leading ten covering approximately 2%. Material: PBMCs, obtained around atezolizumab (anti-PD-L1) treatment. The receptors derive from a man aged 55-75 years with urothelial cancer.

J is TRBJ2-3 and V is TRBV9, with D unresolved. Trimming cost V 4 bases and J 2 bases, with 14 bases left between them. Germline CDR1 reads SGDLS; CDR2 reads YYNGEE. This CDR3 is built from 15 residues. CDR3 amino acids: CASSPLVGATDTQYF. In DNA, the CDR3 is TGTGCCAGCAGCCCCTTGGTTGGAGCCACAGATACGCAGTATTTT.

The rearrangement links TRBV5-5 to TRBJ2-2, with 7 nucleotides matching TRBD1. Germline V gene sequence: CDR1 SGHKS, CDR2 YYEKEE (reference sequence). The V segment lost 4 bases and the J segment 2 bases; nucleotides outside the gene matches: 2. CDR3 size: 14 residues. CDR3 DNA: TGTGCCAGCAGCAGGACAGGAAACACCGGGGAGCTGTTTTTT. Translation gives CASSRTGNTGELFF.

CDR3 sequence reads: CASSTGLVGEQFF. CDR3 DNA sequence: TGTGCCAGCAGTACCGGACTAGTCGGTGAGCAGTTCTTC. The chain links TRBV28 to TRBJ2-1, with TRBD2 identical over 7 bases. CDR1 is MDHEN and CDR2 is SYDVKM in the germline V gene. The CDR3 extends over 13 amino acids. V trimming: 5 bases; J trimming: 9 bases; junction bases outside the gene matches: 7.

The rearrangement links TRBV27 to TRBJ1-2, with a possible D match to TRBD1 (6 bases). Germline CDR1 is MNHEY and CDR2 is SMNVEV (reference sequence). Deletions cut 4 bases from V and 3 bases from J, with 18 bases between. The CDR3 sequence is 16 residues long. The CDR3 nucleotides are TGTGCCAGCAGTTCCCCCCGGGACATGCCTCACTATGGCTACACCTTC. Residues: CASSSPRDMPHYGYTF.

The rearrangement uses TRBV2 and TRBJ2-1; 11 nucleotides align to TRBD2. The CDR3 is 14 residues long. Trimming removed 7 bases from V and 4 bases from J; junction bases left unmatched: 3. Germline V CDR1 and CDR2: SNHLY, FYNNEI. Here the CDR3 DNA reads TGTGCCAGCACCGGGACTAGCGGTTACAATGAGCAGTTCTTC. Translating it yields CASTGTSGYNEQFF.

The chain links TRBV13 to TRBJ2-2; D remains ambiguous. With 4 bases removed from V and 0 bases from J, the gap between germline ends came to 3 bases. CDR3 length equals 13 residues. From germline, CDR1 is PRHDT and CDR2 FYEKMQ (reference sequence). The CDR3 nucleotides read TGTGCCAGCAGCTCTACGAACACCGGGGAGCTGTTTTTT. Translated: CASSSTNTGELFF.

The genes are TRBV29-1 and TRBJ2-7, with a tentative D call TRBD2 (5 bases). The CDR3 contains 13 residues. From germline, CDR1 is SQVTM and CDR2 ANQGSEA. Trimming stripped 7 bases from V and 2 bases from J, with 15 bases between. As DNA, the CDR3 is TGCAGCGCCCTGGTCGGGGATGCCTACGAGCAGTACTTC. Protein sequence: CSALVGDAYEQYF.

V usage is TRBV5-4 and J usage is TRBJ2-1; maybe TRBD1 (5 bases). Germline assignment: CDR1 SGHNT and CDR2 YYREEE (reference sequence). Between the trimmed V and J ends, which lost 0 bases and 0 bases, there was a span of 7 bases. The CDR3 loop spans 15 amino acids. The CDR3 bases are TGTGCCAGCAGCTTGGGACAGAACTCCTACAATGAGCAGTTCTTC. Protein product: CASSLGQNSYNEQFF. Based on the CDR3 plus reference TRBV5-4 and TRBJ2-1, the full variable domain is ETGVTQSPTHLIKTRGQQVTLRCSSQSGHNTVSWYQQALGQGPQFIFQYYREEENGRGNFPPRFSGLQFPNYSSELNVNALELDDSALYLCASSLGQNSYNEQFFGPGTRLTVL.

This chain links TRBV29-1 with TRBJ1-1, with 7 bases matching TRBD1. Trimming at V came to 7 bases and at J to 6 bases, leaving 8 bases not matched to a gene. Germline CDR1 SQVTM, CDR2 ANQGSEA. This CDR3 has 12 amino acids. The CDR3 here is CSEGQPGAEAFF. In DNA, the CDR3 is TGCAGCGAGGGACAGCCCGGAGCTGAAGCTTTCTTT.

This clone has more than one count but fewer than ten. The rearrangement joins TRBV6-4 to TRBJ2-2; D ambiguous. The CDR3 extends over 16 amino acids. Germline loops: CDR1 MRHNA, CDR2 SNTAGT. Trimming took 3 bases from V and 1 from J, leaving 12 bases between them. CDR3 in amino acids: CASSEVREENTGELFF. As DNA, the CDR3 is TGTGCCAGCAGTGAAGTACGCGAGGAGAACACCGGGGAGCTGTTTTTT.

The CDR3, as DNA: TGTGCCAGCAGGGCCGGGACAGGGCGTAATCAGCCCCAGCATTTT. The encoded protein is CASRAGTGRNQPQHF. V gene TRBV28 combines with J gene TRBJ1-5; 9 nucleotides agree with TRBD1. Germline trimming cut 6 bases from V and 4 bases from J; bases unmatched to any gene: 7. Germline CDR1 and CDR2: MDHEN and SYDVKM. This CDR3 region has 15 residues.

The chain employs TRBV10-3 and TRBJ2-5; tentative D call: TRBD1 (6 bases). V lost 6 bases, J lost 1 base, and 12 bases lay in between. The germline CDR1 and CDR2 sequences are ENHRY and SYGVKD. There are 14 residues in the CDR3. The CDR3 spells CAISDLQGQETQYF. CDR3 bases: TGTGCCATCAGCGACTTACAGGGCCAAGAGACCCAGTACTTC.

V is TRBV28 and J is TRBJ1-5; D is uncertain. Per the germline V gene, CDR1 is MDHEN and CDR2 is SYDVKM. The germline V and J ends were trimmed by 2 bases and 0 bases, with 5 bases remaining between them. This CDR3 has 14 residues. As DNA, the CDR3 is TGTGCCAGCAGTTTACCTCGTAGCAATCAGCCCCAGCATTTT. This codes for CASSLPRSNQPQHF. Looking up the rest from reference TRBV28 and TRBJ1-5 gives the full variable domain: DVKVTQSSRYLVKRTGEKVFLECVQDMDHENMFWYRQDPGLGLRLIYFSYDVKMKEKGDIPEGYSVSREKKERFSLILESASTNQTSMYLCASSLPRSNQPQHFGDGTRLSIL.

Here the CDR3 DNA reads TGTGCCAGTAGTATGACTAGCGGGGGGGGCACAGATACGCAGTATTTT. Its protein is CASSMTSGGGTDTQYF. The V gene is TRBV19, the J gene TRBJ2-3; 14 bases fit TRBD2. The CDR3 has 16 residues. Germline V lookup: CDR1 LNHDA, CDR2 SQIVND (reference sequence). After removal of 3 bases from V and 1 base from J, the junction contained 0 bases not matched to a gene.

This clone was found once. The chain is built from TRBV7-3 and TRBJ2-1, with a possible D match to TRBD2 (5 bases). Per germline, CDR1 SGHTA and CDR2 FQGTGA. Trimming cost V 3 bases and J 6 bases, with 15 bases left between them. CDR3 length: 15 residues. The CDR3 reads CASSFSSVRANEQFF. The CDR3 nucleotides are TGTGCCAGCAGCTTCTCCAGCGTGAGGGCCAATGAGCAGTTCTTC.

The chain is built from TRBV27 and TRBJ2-7, with 7 bases lining up with TRBD1. This CDR3 is built from 14 residues. Germline-derived CDR1 and CDR2 are MNHEY and SMNVEV (reference sequence). The V segment lost 5 bases and the J segment 7 bases; nucleotides outside the gene matches: 11. The CDR3 here is CASSRGQLIWEQYF. The CDR3 DNA is TGTGCCAGCAGTCGGGGACAGTTGATCTGGGAGCAGTACTTC.

The chain links TRBV14 to TRBJ2-7, with D hard to call. Germline CDR1 and CDR2: SGHDN and FVKESK. The V and J ends lost 4 bases and 6 bases respectively, with 13 bases between them. This CDR3 comprises 13 residues. This CDR3 is CASSRLVFSEQYF. DNA for the CDR3: TGTGCCAGCAGCCGGCTAGTTTTCTCCGAGCAGTACTTC.

There are a few counts of this clone. V and J are TRBV7-3 and TRBJ2-1, with D possibly being TRBD2 (6 bases). V gave up 1 base and J gave up 6 bases, with 13 bases separating them. Germline CDR1 SGHTA, CDR2 FQGTGA. The CDR3 has 15 residues. CDR3 sequence reads: CASSLSGVGINEQFF. The DNA for the CDR3 is TGTGCCAGCAGCTTAAGCGGGGTCGGTATCAATGAGCAGTTCTTC.

The chain couples TRBV4-2 to TRBJ1-6; 9 bases agree with TRBD1. CDR3 length equals 16 residues. V gave up 0 bases and J gave up 10 bases; unmatched junction bases: 7. Germline values: CDR1 LGHNA, CDR2 YNFKEQ. CDR3 DNA: TGTGCCAGCAGCCAAGATGAAGGACAGGGGTGGTCACCCCTCCACTTT. Its translation is CASSQDEGQGWSPLHF.

This chain uses TRBV6-1 with TRBJ2-7, with 9 bases lining up with TRBD1. Germline CDR1 and CDR2: MNHNS and SASEGT. This CDR3 comprises 17 residues. V was clipped by 1 base and J by 4 bases; unmatched bases: 11. DNA of the CDR3: TGTGCCAGCAGTGAAGGTATTTGGGACAGGGTGACGTACGAGCAGTACTTC. Translating it yields CASSEGIWDRVTYEQYF.

The chain combines TRBV19 with TRBJ2-1; tentatively, D is TRBD1 (5 bases). Trimming pared 7 bases from V and 4 bases from J, leaving 17 bases between. Germline assignment: CDR1 LNHDA and CDR2 SQIVND (reference sequence). CDR3 length: 15 residues. CDR3 DNA: TGTGCCAGTACCTCGGACACTTTTAGTTACAATGAGCAGTTCTTC. Translating it yields CASTSDTFSYNEQFF.

The rearrangement joins TRBV5-4 to TRBJ2-3; the match to TRBD1 covers 11 bases. The CDR3 spans 16 residues. The J segment lost 4 bases and the V segment lost 4 bases, leaving 8 bases of the junction unmatched. Germline V gives CDR1 SGHNT, CDR2 YYREEE (reference sequence). The CDR3, as DNA: TGTGCCAGCAGCCTGGTAGGGGGACAGGGGGCAGATACGCAGTATTTT. Translation gives CASSLVGGQGADTQYF.

This clone turned up a few times. The J gene is TRBJ2-7, the V gene TRBV7-7; possibly TRBD2 for D (7 bases). This CDR3 has 14 residues. The germline gives CDR1 SSHAT, CDR2 FNYEAQ (reference sequence). V lost 5 bases to trimming and J lost 6 bases, with 17 bases between them. This CDR3 reads CASSQTWGGGEQYF. DNA of the CDR3: TGTGCCAGCAGCCAAACCTGGGGAGGGGGCGAGCAGTACTTC. Combining the CDR3 with reference TRBV7-7 and TRBJ2-7 gives the whole variable domain GAGVSQSPRYKVTKRGQDVTLRCDPISSHATLYWYQQALGQGPEFLTYFNYEAQPDKSGLPSDRFSAERPEGSISTLTIQRTEQRDSAMYRCASSQTWGGGEQYFGPGTRLTVT.

The J gene is TRBJ1-5, the V gene TRBV2; 12 positions agree with TRBD1. CDR1 and CDR2 from the germline V gene are SNHLY and FYNNEI. This CDR3 comprises 15 residues. The junction had 6 bases not matched to a gene; V was cut back by 6 bases and J by 6 bases. CDR3 nucleotide sequence: TGTGCCAGCAGAGAGGGACAGGGGGCGAGTCAGCCCCAGCATTTT. It encodes CASREGQGASQPQHF.

The V call is TRBV2, the J call TRBJ2-5, with 9 bases that match TRBD2. Germline V gene sequence: CDR1 SNHLY, CDR2 FYNNEI. The CDR3 extends over 15 amino acids. Trimming at V came to 8 bases and at J to 5 bases, leaving 12 bases not matched to a gene. The CDR3 loop reads CASVRGRGGFETQYF. DNA of the CDR3: TGTGCCAGCGTTAGAGGGCGGGGGGGCTTTGAGACCCAGTACTTC.